Presented here are 31 T cell receptor beta chains from one specimen sequenced in a study of T cell responses to AZD1222 COVID-19 vaccine listed by TCRdb under 2021. The sample's time point label is to be understood as: baseline before first vaccination. The method behind the library was the immunoSEQ multiplex PCR assay. The table was pulled from immuneACCESS by TCRdb, which kept in-frame rearrangements only. Such tables lose some clones; where checked, under half of the loss comes from unresolved V genes, and the rest has no known cause. This sample comprises roughly 60,000 clones, approximately 82% of them detected only once. The ten top clones hold 20% of the sample. Specimen: peripheral blood, collected on day 0 of AZD1222 vaccination. These receptors came from an adult in good health.

The chain employs TRBV2 and TRBJ1-6; 7 bases align to TRBD1. This CDR3 contains 14 residues. Germline V gene lookup returns CDR1 SNHLY and CDR2 FYNNEI. The ends lost 1 base at V and 10 bases at J; junction bases unmatched: 4. This chain's CDR3 is CASSEEGAGSPLHF. The CDR3 nucleotides are TGTGCCAGCAGTGAAGAGGGGGCAGGGTCACCCCTCCACTTT.

The V and J genes are TRBV4-3 and TRBJ2-2, with TRBD2 matching 12 bases. This CDR3 region has 18 residues. Germline V gives CDR1 LGHNA, CDR2 YSLEER. V lost 0 bases and J lost 3; bases outside the gene matches: 5. The CDR3 here is CASSQEGGTSGYTGELFF. The CDR3 region has the DNA TGCGCCAGCAGCCAAGAAGGAGGGACTAGCGGGTACACCGGGGAGCTGTTTTTT.

This rearrangement joins TRBV10-3 to TRBJ2-7; unclear D gene. The V end was cut by 10 bases, the J end by 4 bases, with 11 bases between. Germline V gene sequence: CDR1 ENHRY, CDR2 SYGVKD. CDR3 length equals 11 residues. CDR3: CATNMSYEQYV. The DNA of the CDR3 is TGTGCCACCAACATGTCTTACGAGCAGTACGTC.

This rearrangement joins TRBV7-2 to TRBJ1-5; D uncertain. V dropped 4 bases and J dropped 3 bases, with 10 bases sitting between them. Germline-derived CDR1 and CDR2 are SGHTA and FQGNSA. CDR3 length equals 14 residues. The CDR3 loop is CASSSRANNQPQHF. In DNA, the CDR3 is TGTGCCAGCAGCTCAAGGGCGAACAATCAGCCCCAGCATTTT. Filled out from reference TRBV7-2 and TRBJ1-5, the complete variable domain reads GAGVSQSPSNKVTEKGKDVELRCDPISGHTALYWYRQSLGQGLEFLIYFQGNSAPDKSGLPSDRFSAERTGGSVSTLTIQRTQQEDSAVYLCASSSRANNQPQHFGDGTRLSIL.

The chain couples TRBV9 to TRBJ1-2, with TRBD1 matching 12 bases. CDR1 and CDR2 from the germline V gene are SGDLS and YYNGEE. The CDR3 loop spans 16 amino acids. V trimming: 3 bases; J trimming: 5 bases; junction bases outside the gene matches: 8. CDR3 in amino acids: CASSAPGTGGWYGYTF. CDR3 sequence (DNA): TGTGCCAGCAGCGCGCCCGGGACAGGGGGCTGGTATGGCTACACCTTC.

This clone turned up a few times. The sample holds other DNA sequences that translate to the same CDR3. This chain links TRBV28 with TRBJ1-1, with unresolved D. The CDR3 runs 11 residues. Germline V gives CDR1 MDHEN, CDR2 SYDVKM. V lost 3 bases to trimming and J lost 3 bases, with 2 bases between them. CDR3 loop: CASSLYTEAFF. CDR3 nucleotide sequence: TGTGCCAGCAGTTTGTACACTGAAGCTTTCTTT.

The gene calls are TRBV6-5 and TRBJ2-5; D may be TRBD2 (6 bases). Trimming left V 7 bases short and J 2 bases short, with 14 bases between. Per germline, CDR1 MNHEY and CDR2 SVGAGI. The CDR3 totals 14 residues. The CDR3 DNA sequence: TGTGCCAGCACCTACGCGGGGCAGCAAGAGACCCAGTACTTC. Translation gives CASTYAGQQETQYF.

This clone came up once. J is TRBJ1-6 and V is TRBV27; 10 bases fit TRBD1. The CDR3 loop spans 14 amino acids. Germline V gene data show CDR1 as MNHEY and CDR2 as SMNVEV (reference sequence). The ends lost 5 bases at V and 7 bases at J; junction bases unmatched: 2. Here the CDR3 DNA reads TGTGCCAGCAGTAGGGGACAGGGGAATTCACCCCTCCACTTT. Its translation is CASSRGQGNSPLHF.

The chain couples TRBV28 to TRBJ1-2; D is unresolved. CDR3 length equals 14 residues. Trimming stripped 1 base from V and 6 bases from J, with 12 bases between. The germline V gene has CDR1 MDHEN and CDR2 SYDVKM. CDR3 sequence reads: CASSLFTGLNGYTF. For the CDR3, the DNA is TGTGCCAGCAGTTTATTTACGGGCCTCAATGGCTACACCTTC.

The chain recombines TRBV27 with TRBJ2-7, with D possibly being TRBD1 (5 bases). V lost 2 bases and J lost 4, with 21 bases in between. The CDR3 extends over 17 amino acids. Germline CDR1 is MNHEY and CDR2 is SMNVEV (reference sequence). This chain's CDR3 is CASSLDGRWGGWYEQYF. CDR3 DNA: TGTGCCAGCAGTTTAGATGGCAGGTGGGGCGGTTGGTACGAGCAGTACTTC.

This chain connects TRBV6-5 to TRBJ1-2; TRBD1 might be the D (5 bases). The CDR3 runs to 16 residues. Germline CDR1 is MNHEY and CDR2 is SVGAGI. Trimming took 0 bases from V and 2 from J, leaving 13 bases between them. DNA of the CDR3: TGTGCCAGCAGTTACTCCCCGCGGAGGGGAAACTATGGCTACACCTTC. This encodes CASSYSPRRGNYGYTF.

The chain has TRBV11-2 and TRBJ2-1; D possibly corresponds to TRBD1 (7 bases). This CDR3 is 16 amino acids long. The V end lost 1 base, the J end lost 6 bases, and 16 bases lay between the germline ends. Germline-derived CDR1 and CDR2 are SGHAT and FQNNGV. The CDR3, as DNA: TGTGCCAGCAGCTTAGTGACAGGGAGGATAGGCAATGAGCAGTTCTTC. Protein product: CASSLVTGRIGNEQFF.

The chain has TRBV19 and TRBJ2-1; 9 nucleotides match TRBD2. In germline, CDR1 is LNHDA, CDR2 SQIVND (reference sequence). Germline trimming cut 5 bases from V and 5 bases from J; bases unmatched to any gene: 7. The CDR3 has 15 amino acids. The CDR3 nucleotides read TGTGCCAGTAGTGGGACTAGCTCGGGACACAATGAGCAGTTCTTC. It yields the protein CASSGTSSGHNEQFF. The whole variable domain, filled in from reference TRBV19 and TRBJ2-1, reads DGGITQSPKYLFRKEGQNVTLSCEQNLNHDAMYWYRQDPGQGLRLIYYSQIVNDFQKGDIAEGYSVSREKKESFPLTVTSAQKNPTAFYLCASSGTSSGHNEQFFGPGTRLTVL.

The chain has TRBV6-2 or TRBV6-3 and TRBJ2-5; D is perhaps TRBD2 (8 bases). CDR1 is MNHEY and CDR2 is SVGEGT in the germline V gene. The CDR3 has 19 residues. Trimming removed 6 bases from V and 8 bases from J, with 34 bases in between. The CDR3 DNA reads as TGTGCCAGCAGCACAGGGGCGGGTAGCGCGGGAGGACCGAAGAGAACCCAGTACTTC. As protein: CASSTGAGSAGGPKRTQYF.

The chain links TRBV11-3 to TRBJ2-1, with D unclear. CDR1 and CDR2 from the germline V gene are SGHNT and YENEEA. The CDR3 spans 13 residues. Trimming removed 3 bases at V and 5 bases at J, with 8 bases between. The CDR3 reads CASSLASDNEQFF. The CDR3 DNA reads TGTGCCAGCAGCTTGGCCAGCGACAATGAGCAGTTCTTC.

The chain employs TRBV30 and TRBJ1-1; the D is unclear. Trimming pared 5 bases from V and 5 bases from J, leaving 12 bases between. The CDR3 is made up of 12 amino acids. Per germline, CDR1 GTSNPN and CDR2 SVGIG (reference sequence). The CDR3 nucleotides are TGTGCCTGGGGTGGCCGGAAGACTGAAGCTTTCTTT. Protein sequence: CAWGGRKTEAFF.

This chain links TRBV5-5 with TRBJ2-1, with 14 bases lining up with TRBD2. V lost 0 bases, J lost 7 bases, and 3 bases stayed unmatched. Germline V gene sequence: CDR1 SGHKS, CDR2 YYEKEE (reference sequence). This CDR3 is 16 amino acids long. The CDR3 region is CASSLGGLAGGNEQFF. CDR3 sequence (DNA): TGTGCCAGCAGCTTGGGCGGACTAGCGGGAGGAAATGAGCAGTTCTTC. The variable domain in full, completed from reference TRBV5-5 and TRBJ2-1, reads DAGVTQSPTHLIKTRGQQVTLRCSPISGHKSVSWYQQVLGQGPQFIFQYYEKEERGRGNFPDRFSARQFPNYSSELNVNALLLGDSALYLCASSLGGLAGGNEQFFGPGTRLTVL.

V usage is TRBV6-2 or TRBV6-3 and J usage is TRBJ1-5; D gene unclear. Trimming cost V 4 bases and J 2 bases, with 15 bases left between them. Germline V gene data show CDR1 as MNHEY and CDR2 as SVGEGT. The CDR3 covers 16 residues. In DNA form, the CDR3 reads TGTGCCAGCAGTTTCCCCAACCCTGGAGGCAATCAGCCCCAGCATTTT. This encodes CASSFPNPGGNQPQHF.

This rearrangement joins TRBV5-4 to TRBJ2-2; D unresolved. Germline V CDR1 and CDR2: SGHNT, YYREEE (reference sequence). This CDR3 contains 13 residues. Trimming cost V 1 base and J 8 bases, with 9 bases left between them. The chain's CDR3 is CASSLRFRGELFF. For the CDR3, the DNA is TGTGCCAGCAGCTTGCGGTTCAGGGGGGAGCTGTTTTTT.

This rearrangement joins TRBV27 to TRBJ2-3, with D perhaps given as TRBD1 or TRBD2 (5 bases each). The CDR3 runs 12 residues. The V end lost 7 bases, the J end lost 6 bases, and 11 bases lay between the germline ends. The germline gives CDR1 MNHEY, CDR2 SMNVEV (reference sequence). This chain's CDR3 is CASTGLEDTQYF. CDR3 sequence (DNA): TGTGCCAGCACGGGGCTTGAGGATACGCAGTATTTT.

The chain uses TRBV19 and TRBJ1-1; D is perhaps TRBD1 (5 bases). CDR3 size: 13 residues. CDR1 LNHDA and CDR2 SQIVND come from the germline V gene (reference sequence). V lost 6 bases to trimming and J lost 1 base, with 9 bases between them. In DNA, the CDR3 is TGTGCCAGTAGCAGGCAGGGGAACACTGAAGCTTTCTTT. Its protein product is CASSRQGNTEAFF.

To note about this clone: At one of its ends the junction is not consistent with the germline gene, which may arise from a read error. This chain joins TRBV19 and TRBJ1-1; unclear D gene. The CDR3 runs 14 residues. Germline V gene lookup returns CDR1 LNHDA and CDR2 SQIVND (reference sequence). Written as DNA, the CDR3 is TGTACCAGTAGTCCACTCGACTCGAACACTGAAGCTTTCTTT. Translation gives CTSSPLDSNTEAFF. Filled out from reference TRBV19 and TRBJ1-1, the complete variable domain reads DGGITQSPKYLFRKEGQNVTLSCEQNLNHDAMYWYRQDPGQGLRLIYYSQIVNDFQKGDIAEGYSVSREKKESFPLTVTSAQKNPTAFYLCTSSPLDSNTEAFFGQGTRLTVV.

This sequence joins TRBV7-2 and TRBJ2-1, with 11 bases aligning to TRBD2. The CDR3 extends over 16 amino acids. CDR1 is SGHTA and CDR2 is FQGNSA in the germline V gene. The V and J ends lost 5 bases and 3 bases, in that order; junction bases with no gene match: 6. This chain's CDR3 is CASSLGGLADYNEQFF. The CDR3, as DNA: TGTGCCAGCAGCCTTGGGGGACTAGCGGACTACAATGAGCAGTTCTTC.

This chain uses TRBV5-1 with TRBJ2-6; no reliable D call. The CDR3 sequence is 16 residues long. Deletions cut 4 bases from V and 0 bases from J, with 11 bases between. The germline CDR1 and CDR2 sequences are SGHRS and YFSETQ. CDR3 coding DNA: TGCGCCAGCAGCCTGACGACGAACTCTGGGGCCAACGTCCTGACTTTC. Translation: CASSLTTNSGANVLTF.

This chain uses TRBV11-2 with TRBJ1-2; D is uncertain. The CDR3 consists of 16 residues. V was trimmed by 5 bases and J by 2 bases, leaving 18 bases between them. Germline V gene sequence: CDR1 SGHAT, CDR2 FQNNGV. CDR3 sequence (DNA): TGTGCCAGCAGCGAGAAGCCCTACCCCCTCAACTATGGCTACACCTTC. Its translation: CASSEKPYPLNYGYTF.

There are a few counts of this clone. The chain couples TRBV10-3 to TRBJ1-2; D might be TRBD1 (6 bases). This CDR3 has 13 amino acids. Germline CDR1 reads ENHRY; CDR2 reads SYGVKD. V lost 7 bases to trimming and J lost 6 bases, with 15 bases between them. The CDR3 DNA reads as TGTGCCATCAATAATAGGGGGGACCATGGCTACACCTTC. The encoded protein is CAINNRGDHGYTF.

V is TRBV21-1 and J is TRBJ1-1. TRBV21-1 is classified as a pseudogene. The CDR3 is 16 residues long. The CDR3 sequence: CASSKEERGFRAEAFF. DNA for the CDR3: TGTGCCAGCAGCAAAGAGGAACGGGGGTTCCGGGCTGAAGCTTTCTTT.

This chain joins TRBV18 and TRBJ1-2; a possible D gene is TRBD1 (5 bases). V was shortened by 3 bases and J by 2 bases, with 19 bases between the two germline ends. Germline values: CDR1 KGHSH, CDR2 LQKENI. This CDR3 has 17 residues. This CDR3 reads CASSPKAGGGNNYGYTF. The CDR3 nucleotides are TGTGCCAGCTCACCCAAGGCGGGCGGGGGAAACAACTATGGCTACACCTTC.

The chain links TRBV12-3 or TRBV12-4 to TRBJ1-1; unclear D gene. V lost 7 bases, J lost 0 bases, and 9 bases lay in between. The CDR3 is made up of 13 amino acids. Here the CDR3 reads CASINSVNTEAFF. The CDR3 bases are TGTGCCAGCATAAACTCGGTGAACACTGAAGCTTTCTTT.

This clone came up a few times. This chain connects TRBV24-1 to TRBJ2-5, with D perhaps matching TRBD1 (6 bases). Germline CDR1 KGHDR, CDR2 SFDVKD. The length of the CDR3 is 14 residues. Trimming took 2 bases from V and 5 from J, leaving 11 bases between them. CDR3 nucleotides: TGTGCCACCAGTGATTCCCAGGGGCGGGAGACCCAGTACTTC. Translating gives CATSDSQGRETQYF.

The V and J genes are TRBV18 and TRBJ2-7; 10 bases line up with TRBD1. Germline V lookup: CDR1 KGHSH, CDR2 LQKENI. This CDR3 spans 15 amino acids. V trimming: 6 bases; J trimming: 1 base; junction bases outside the gene matches: 6. CDR3 in DNA: TGTGCCAGCTCTCTCGGGACAGGGGTTTCCTACGAGCAGTACTTC. Amino acids: CASSLGTGVSYEQYF.